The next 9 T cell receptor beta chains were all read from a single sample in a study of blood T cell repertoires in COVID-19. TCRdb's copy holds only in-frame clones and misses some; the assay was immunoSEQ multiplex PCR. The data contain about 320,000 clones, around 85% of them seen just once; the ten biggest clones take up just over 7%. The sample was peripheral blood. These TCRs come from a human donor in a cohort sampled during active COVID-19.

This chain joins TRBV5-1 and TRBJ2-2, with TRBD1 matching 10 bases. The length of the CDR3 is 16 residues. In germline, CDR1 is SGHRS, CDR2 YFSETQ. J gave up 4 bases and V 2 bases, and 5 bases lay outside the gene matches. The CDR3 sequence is CASSLSDRGFTGELFF. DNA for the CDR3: TGCGCCAGCAGCTTATCGGACAGGGGGTTCACCGGGGAGCTGTTTTTT.

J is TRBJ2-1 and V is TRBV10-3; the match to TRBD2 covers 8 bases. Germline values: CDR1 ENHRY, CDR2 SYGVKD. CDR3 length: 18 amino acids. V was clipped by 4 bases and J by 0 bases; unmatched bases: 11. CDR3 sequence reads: CAISGVGLAGASYNEQFF. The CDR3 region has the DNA TGTGCCATCAGTGGAGTTGGACTAGCTGGAGCCTCCTACAATGAGCAGTTCTTC.

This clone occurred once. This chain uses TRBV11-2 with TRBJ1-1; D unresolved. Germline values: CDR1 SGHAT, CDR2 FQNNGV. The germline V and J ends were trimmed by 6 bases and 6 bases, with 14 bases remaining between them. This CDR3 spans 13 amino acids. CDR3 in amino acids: CASSGLVSSEAFF. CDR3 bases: TGTGCCAGCAGTGGGCTGGTGTCTTCTGAAGCTTTCTTT.

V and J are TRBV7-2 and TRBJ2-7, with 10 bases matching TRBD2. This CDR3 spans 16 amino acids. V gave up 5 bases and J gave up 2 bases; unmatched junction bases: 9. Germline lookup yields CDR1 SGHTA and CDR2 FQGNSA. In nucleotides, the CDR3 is TGTGCCAGCAGCCCCACGTTCACTAGCGGGGCCTACGAGCAGTACTTC. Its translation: CASSPTFTSGAYEQYF.

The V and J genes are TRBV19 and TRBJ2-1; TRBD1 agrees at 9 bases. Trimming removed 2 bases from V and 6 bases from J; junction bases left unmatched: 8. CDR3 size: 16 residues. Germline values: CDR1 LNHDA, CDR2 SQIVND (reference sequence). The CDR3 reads CASSISGTGTSNEQFF. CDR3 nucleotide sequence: TGTGCCAGTAGTATATCCGGGACAGGGACTTCCAATGAGCAGTTCTTC.

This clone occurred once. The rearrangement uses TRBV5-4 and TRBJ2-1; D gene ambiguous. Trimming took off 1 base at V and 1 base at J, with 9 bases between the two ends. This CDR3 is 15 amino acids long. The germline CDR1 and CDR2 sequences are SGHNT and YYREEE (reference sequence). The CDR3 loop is CASSLSSYSYNEQFF. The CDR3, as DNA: TGTGCCAGCAGCTTGTCAAGCTATTCCTACAATGAGCAGTTCTTC.

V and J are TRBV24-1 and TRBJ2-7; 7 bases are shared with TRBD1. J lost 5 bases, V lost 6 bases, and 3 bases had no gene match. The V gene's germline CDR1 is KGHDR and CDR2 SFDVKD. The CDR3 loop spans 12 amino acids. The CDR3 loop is CATSPQGNEQYF. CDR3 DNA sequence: TGTGCCACCAGTCCACAGGGGAACGAGCAGTACTTC.

The CDR3 sequence is CASSSMTTVSYTF. The DNA for the CDR3 is TGTGCCAGCAGCTCGATGACAACCGTAAGCTACACCTTC. The rearrangement joins TRBV7-9 to TRBJ1-2; D remains ambiguous. Germline V lookup: CDR1 SEHNR, CDR2 FQNEAQ (reference sequence). V lost 4 bases to trimming and J lost 9 bases, with 15 bases between them. The CDR3 loop spans 13 amino acids.

This chain's CDR3 is CASSEWSGGVSTDTQYF. The CDR3 nucleotides read TGTGCCAGCAGTGAATGGTCGGGCGGGGTAAGCACAGATACGCAGTATTTT. The rearrangement links TRBV2 to TRBJ2-3; weak D call: TRBD2 (6 bases). Trimming cost V 2 bases and J 0 bases, with 15 bases left between them. The CDR3 runs to 17 residues. The germline V gene encodes CDR1 SNHLY and CDR2 FYNNEI.